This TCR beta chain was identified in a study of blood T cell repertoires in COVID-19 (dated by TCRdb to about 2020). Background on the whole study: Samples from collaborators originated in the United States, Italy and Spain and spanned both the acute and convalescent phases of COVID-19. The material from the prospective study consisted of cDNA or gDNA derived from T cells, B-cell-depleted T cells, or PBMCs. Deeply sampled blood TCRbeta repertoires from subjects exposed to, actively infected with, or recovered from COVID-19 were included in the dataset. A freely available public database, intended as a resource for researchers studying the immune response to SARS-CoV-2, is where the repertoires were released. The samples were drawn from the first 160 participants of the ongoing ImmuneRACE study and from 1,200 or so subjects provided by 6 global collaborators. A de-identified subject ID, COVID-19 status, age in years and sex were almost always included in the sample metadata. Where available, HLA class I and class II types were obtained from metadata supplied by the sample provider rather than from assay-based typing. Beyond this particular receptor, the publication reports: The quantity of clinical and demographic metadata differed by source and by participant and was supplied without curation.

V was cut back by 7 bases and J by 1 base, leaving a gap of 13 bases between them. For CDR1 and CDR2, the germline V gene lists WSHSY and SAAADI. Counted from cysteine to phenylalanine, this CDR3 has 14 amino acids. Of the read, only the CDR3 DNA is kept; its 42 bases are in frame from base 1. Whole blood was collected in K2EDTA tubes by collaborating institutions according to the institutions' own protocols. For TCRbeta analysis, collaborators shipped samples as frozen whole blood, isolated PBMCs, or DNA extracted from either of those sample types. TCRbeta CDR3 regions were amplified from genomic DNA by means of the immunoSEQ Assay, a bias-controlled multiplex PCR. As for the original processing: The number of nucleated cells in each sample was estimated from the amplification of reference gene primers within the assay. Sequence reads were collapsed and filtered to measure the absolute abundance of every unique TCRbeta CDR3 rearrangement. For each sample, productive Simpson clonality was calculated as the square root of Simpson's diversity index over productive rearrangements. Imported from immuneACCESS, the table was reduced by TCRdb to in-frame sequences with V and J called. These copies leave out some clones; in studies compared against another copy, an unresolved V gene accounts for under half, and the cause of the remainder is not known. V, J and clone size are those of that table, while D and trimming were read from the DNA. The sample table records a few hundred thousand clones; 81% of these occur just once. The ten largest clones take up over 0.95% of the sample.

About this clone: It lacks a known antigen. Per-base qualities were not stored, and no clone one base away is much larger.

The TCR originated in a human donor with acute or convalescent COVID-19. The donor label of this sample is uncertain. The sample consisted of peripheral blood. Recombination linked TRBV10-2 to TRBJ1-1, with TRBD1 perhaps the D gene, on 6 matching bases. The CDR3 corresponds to CASTNPDRNTEAFF. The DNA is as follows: TGCGCCAGCACCAACCCGGACAGGAACACTGAAGCTTTCTTT.